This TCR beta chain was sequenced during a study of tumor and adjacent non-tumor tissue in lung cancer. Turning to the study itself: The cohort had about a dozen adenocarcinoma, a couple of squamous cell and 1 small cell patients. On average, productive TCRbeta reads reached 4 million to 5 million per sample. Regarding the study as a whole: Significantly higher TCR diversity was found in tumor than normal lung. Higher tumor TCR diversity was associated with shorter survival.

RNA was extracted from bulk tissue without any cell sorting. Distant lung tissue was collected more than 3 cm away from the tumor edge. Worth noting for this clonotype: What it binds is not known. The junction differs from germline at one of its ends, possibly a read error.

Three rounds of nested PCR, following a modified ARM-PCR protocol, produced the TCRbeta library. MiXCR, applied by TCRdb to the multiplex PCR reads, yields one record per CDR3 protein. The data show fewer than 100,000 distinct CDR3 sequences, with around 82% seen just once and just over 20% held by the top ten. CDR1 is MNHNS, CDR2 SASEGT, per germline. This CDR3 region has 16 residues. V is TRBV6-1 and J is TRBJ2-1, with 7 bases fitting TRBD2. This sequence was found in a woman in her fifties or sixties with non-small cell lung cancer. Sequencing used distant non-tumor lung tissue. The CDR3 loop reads CDSSESLGGPNNEQFF. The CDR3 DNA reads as TGTGACAGCAGTGAATCGCTGGGAGGGCCCAACAATGAGCAATTCTTC.